The 2 T cell receptor beta chains below come from one sample, sequenced in a study of blood T cell repertoires in COVID-19. Profiled with immunoSEQ multiplex PCR; TCRdb holds only in-frame clones, not every one. The table includes 150,000 to 200,000 clones, around four fifths detected once. The specimen was peripheral blood. Source of these receptors: a man between 40 and 49 years old who had recovered from COVID-19.

V gene TRBV27 combines with J gene TRBJ2-2; D is ambiguous. Trimming left V 6 bases short and J 0 bases short, with 2 bases between. The V gene's germline CDR1 is MNHEY and CDR2 SMNVEV (reference sequence). There are 12 residues in the CDR3. The CDR3 DNA follows: TGTGCCAGCAGCACGAACACCGGGGAGCTGTTTTTT. Translating gives CASSTNTGELFF.

The DNA for the CDR3 is TGTGCCAGCAGCAGAAGGGTAGCGGGGGTTCAATACAATGAGCAGTTCTTC. Protein: CASSRRVAGVQYNEQFF. This chain links TRBV7-2 with TRBJ2-1; 9 nucleotides match TRBD2. The CDR3 consists of 17 residues. The J segment lost 4 bases and the V segment lost 5 bases, leaving 12 bases of the junction unmatched. Per germline, CDR1 SGHTA and CDR2 FQGNSA.